This is a list of T cell receptor beta chains from one sample in a study of T cells in localized non-small cell lung cancer. Clones were sequenced by immunoSEQ multiplex PCR, and TCRdb holds only the in-frame ones, with some missing. Of tens of thousands of clones listed, roughly 80% are singletons. Sequencing used peripheral blood, obtained before any cancer treatment. All receptors come from a man between 40 and 70 years old with stage III squamous cell lung carcinoma. CDR3s include the opening cysteine and the closing phenylalanine or tryptophan. D genes are given only for firm matches. Expanded clones are given a class, and other clones once, few, many or no size at all.

d_call clone_size j_call v_call cdr3_nt cdr3_aa
NA NA TRBJ2-7 TRBV15 TGTGCCACCAGGAAAGGCAGGGGCCTCCTCTCCTTC CATRKGRGLLSF
NA once TRBJ1-6 TRBV28 TGTGCCAGCAGTTTTTTGGGGAACGGCAATTCACCCCTCCACTTT CASSFLGNGNSPLHF
NA NA TRBJ2-3 TRBV10-1 TGCGCCAGCAGTGAGGAGGTATCAGATACGCAGTATTTT CASSEEVSDTQYF
NA NA TRBJ1-3 TRBV5-1 TGCGCCAGCAGCTTGGACAGGGCCGGAAACACCATATATTTT CASSLDRAGNTIYF
NA NA TRBJ2-7 TRBV10-3 TGTGCCATCAGCGACAAACCGGCCGAGCAGTACTTC CAISDKPAEQYF
TRBD1 NA TRBJ1-1 TRBV11-2 TGTGCCAGCAGCTCCTCGGTCTGGACAGGGAACACTGAAGCTTTCTTT CASSSSVWTGNTEAFF
TRBD1 NA TRBJ1-5 TRBV7-2 TGTGCCGTACGACAGGGGTACCAGCCCCAGCATTTT CAVRQGYQPQHF
TRBD2 NA TRBJ2-1 TRBV7-9 TGTGCCAGCAGCTTAGGGACTAGCCCAGAAGCGGAGCAGTTCTTC CASSLGTSPEAEQFF
NA NA TRBJ2-3 TRBV10-3 TGTGCCATCAGTGGAGAGGGAGATACGCAGTATTTT CAISGEGDTQYF
TRBD2 NA TRBJ2-5 TRBV10-1 TGCGCCAGCAGTGAGCTTGGACTAGGGGAGACCCAGTACTTC CASSELGLGETQYF
TRBD1 NA TRBJ1-2 TRBV18 TGTGCCAGCTCACCGTTTACAGGGGACCTTTGGGGCTACACCTTC CASSPFTGDLWGYTF
TRBD2 NA TRBJ2-4 TRBV30 TGTGCCTGGAGTAGTATAGCGGGAGGTCTGAACATTCAGTACTTC CAWSSIAGGLNIQYF
NA once TRBJ1-2 TRBV13 TGTGCCAGCAGCTTACAGAGCGCAGACTATGGCTACACCTTC CASSLQSADYGYTF
NA NA TRBJ1-1 TRBV2 TGTGCCAGCAGAGATTCATTAATGTTGGGGACTGAAGCTTTCTTT CASRDSLMLGTEAFF
NA NA TRBJ1-2 TRBV27 TGTGCCAGCAGTTCAACCGGGACGCCAAACTATGGCTACACCTTC CASSSTGTPNYGYTF
NA NA TRBJ2-2 TRBV18 TGTGCCAGCTCACCGCCCGTGATCGGGGAGCTGTTTTTT CASSPPVIGELFF
NA NA TRBJ1-1 TRBV7-6 TGTGCCAGCAGCTTAGTTGGGTTCACTGAAGCTTTCTTT CASSLVGFTEAFF
NA NA TRBJ1-5 TRBV7-8 TGTGCCAGCAGCTTAGCGTTTGTAGGGCGTCAGCCCCAGCATTTT CASSLAFVGRQPQHF
TRBD1 NA TRBJ1-1 TRBV19 TGTGCCAGTAGTAAAGGACAGGGAACGAGAGCTGAAGCTTTCTTT CASSKGQGTRAEAFF
NA NA TRBJ2-3 TRBV18 TGTGCCAGCTCACCACCGGGGGTACCCACAGATACGCAGTATTTT CASSPPGVPTDTQYF
NA NA TRBJ2-5 TRBV11-2 TGTGCCAGCACCTTGGGGCCCGGACGTCAAGAGACCCAGTACTTC CASTLGPGRQETQYF
TRBD1 NA TRBJ1-4 TRBV7-3 TGTGCCAGCAGCTCCGACAGGGATAAGGGTACTAATGAAAAACTGTTTTTT CASSSDRDKGTNEKLFF
NA NA TRBJ1-2 TRBV19 TGTGCCAGTAGCCCTTCAGCCGGGTGGAGGGCCGATGGCTACACCTTC CASSPSAGWRADGYTF
NA NA TRBJ1-3 TRBV28 TGTGCCAGCAGTCCGGGACTGCGCTCTGGAAACACCATATATTTT CASSPGLRSGNTIYF
NA NA TRBJ1-4 TRBV11-1 TGTGCCAGCAGCTCACAGCAGGGGAAAAAACTGTTTTTT CASSSQQGKKLFF
TRBD2 NA TRBJ2-7 TRBV19 TGTGCCAGTAGCCATGAGGCTAGCGGGGCCTACGAGCAGTACTTC CASSHEASGAYEQYF
NA NA TRBJ2-5 TRBV28 TGTGCCAGCAGTTTATATAGGGAAGAGACCCAGTACTTC CASSLYREETQYF
TRBD2 few TRBJ2-2 TRBV19 TGTGCCAGTAGTATTCAGGGCGGGAGCGCCGGGGAGCTGTTTTTT CASSIQGGSAGELFF
TRBD1 few TRBJ1-3 TRBV6-1 TGTGCCAGCAGTGCGACAGGGATGCGCTCTGGAAACACCATATATTTT CASSATGMRSGNTIYF
TRBD2 NA TRBJ2-7 TRBV4-1 TGCGCCAGCAGCCAAACAGCGACTAGCGGAACCTACGAGCAGTACTTC CASSQTATSGTYEQYF
TRBD1 NA TRBJ1-1 TRBV4-1 TGCGCCAGCAGCCAGGACTACAGGGGCGCTGAAGCTTTCTTT CASSQDYRGAEAFF
NA NA TRBJ2-5 TRBV25-1 TGTGCCAGCAGTCGGGGTTTCTACCAAGAGACCCAGTACTTC CASSRGFYQETQYF
NA NA TRBJ2-5 TRBV4-2 TGTGCCAGCAGCCGAGCGGGAGAGACCCAGTACTTC CASSRAGETQYF
NA few TRBJ1-2 TRBV19 TGTGCCAGTAGTCCCCTGAAGGGGTCTAGCTATGGCTACACCTTC CASSPLKGSSYGYTF
TRBD2 NA TRBJ2-1 TRBV5-1 TGCGCCAGCAGCTTGGGCCCGGCGGGAGGGTTCAATGAGCAGTTCTTC CASSLGPAGGFNEQFF
NA NA TRBJ1-4 TRBV15 TGTGCCACCAGCACCGGGGCAAGAGCAACTAATGAAAAACTGTTTTTT CATSTGARATNEKLFF
TRBD1 NA TRBJ1-6 TRBV30 TGTGCCTGGAGGACCCGGACAGGTCCCCTCCACTTT CAWRTRTGPLHF
TRBD1 NA TRBJ1-6 TRBV27 TGTGCCAGCAGTTTATCGTGGCAGGGGGTTTCACCCCTCCACTTT CASSLSWQGVSPLHF
NA NA TRBJ2-2 TRBV6-1 TGTGCCAGCAGTGAATCTGACCGGTACACCGGGGAGCTGTTTTTT CASSESDRYTGELFF